The TCR beta chain described here comes from a study of blood T cell repertoires in COVID-19. The CDR3 loop spans 11 amino acids. Germline lookup yields CDR1 MDHEN and CDR2 SYDVKM. V was clipped by 6 bases and J by 7 bases, with 9 bases between them. Repertoires were generated with immunoSEQ multiplex PCR, while TCRdb's copy carries only in-frame clones and drops some. The sample holds 200,000 to 300,000 clones, approximately 84% seen once. The sample taken for sequencing was PBMCs or T cells enriched from blood (not recorded which). The J gene is TRBJ1-2, the V gene TRBV28, with a possible D match to TRBD1 (5 bases). The receptor comes from a woman in her thirties or forties with acute COVID-19. The CDR3 loop reads CASRSGLGYTF. DNA of the CDR3: TGTGCCAGCAGATCAGGGCTTGGCTACACCTTC.